This paragraph covers one T cell receptor (beta chain) sequence. TCRdb independently ran MiXCR on the 5' RACE reads; one entry per CDR3 protein. The table lists over 40,000 distinct CDR3 sequences, about 10% of them singletons, with roughly 32% in the top ten. Time point defined: blood at routine non-recurrence follow-up after resection. This sample was taken from a study of spatial heterogeneity in lung cancer. Trimming took off 5 bases at V and 0 bases at J, with 8 bases between the two ends. The CDR3 has 15 residues. The TCR sequence derives from a male donor with early-stage non-small cell lung cancer. The source material was PBMCs, sampled at follow-up. V gene TRBV12-3 or TRBV12-4 combines with J gene TRBJ2-6, with a tentative D call TRBD1 (6 bases). In DNA, the CDR3 is TGTGCCAGCAGTCCAGGGGTCTCTGGGGCCAACGTCCTGACTTTC. Protein product: CASSPGVSGANVLTF.